This T cell receptor beta chain was sequenced in a study of T cell repertoires and HLA-DP antigens. Clones were sequenced by immunoSEQ multiplex PCR, and TCRdb holds only the in-frame ones, with some missing. The table includes about 89,000 clones, roughly 86% detected once. V lost 6 bases, J lost 7 bases, and 16 bases lay in between. The germline V gene has CDR1 MGHRA and CDR2 YSYEKL. The CDR3 totals 13 residues. Comments on this clone: What it binds is unknown.

The receptor was isolated from a man aged 45 to 65 in good health and CMV-seronegative. Sequencing input: CD4+ T cells from PBMCs. The gene calls are TRBV4-1 and TRBJ2-7; D uncertain. DNA for the CDR3: TGCGCCAGCAGAGAGCCCCTGGCGAGGGAGCAGTACTTC. Amino acid sequence: CASREPLAREQYF.